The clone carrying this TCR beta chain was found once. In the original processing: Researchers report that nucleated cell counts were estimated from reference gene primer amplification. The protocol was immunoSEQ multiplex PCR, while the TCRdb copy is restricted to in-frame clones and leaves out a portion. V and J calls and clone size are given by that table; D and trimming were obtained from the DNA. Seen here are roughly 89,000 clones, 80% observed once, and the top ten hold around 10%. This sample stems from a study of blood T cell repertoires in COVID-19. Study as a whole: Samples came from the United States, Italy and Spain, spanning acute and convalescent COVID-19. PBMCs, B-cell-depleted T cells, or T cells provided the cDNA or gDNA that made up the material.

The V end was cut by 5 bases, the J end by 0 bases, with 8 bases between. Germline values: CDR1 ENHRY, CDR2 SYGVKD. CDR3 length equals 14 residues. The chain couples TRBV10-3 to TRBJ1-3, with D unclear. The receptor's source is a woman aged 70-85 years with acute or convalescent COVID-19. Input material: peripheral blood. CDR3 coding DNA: TGTGCCATCAGTAGCGTCATCTCTGGAAACACCATATATTTT. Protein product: CAISSVISGNTIYF.